The 9 T cell receptor beta chains presented below share a single source sample, sequenced in a study of shared clonotypes between healthy human individuals. Some clones are missing from TCRdb's copy, which holds only in-frame ones; the method was immunoSEQ multiplex PCR. This table holds more than 2 million clones, more than 90% found once. Material: naive CD4+ T cells sorted from blood. Regarding subset: CD45RA+ positively selected. All receptors derive from a man aged 18 to 29 in good health.

The chain combines TRBV11-2 with TRBJ2-1; D may correspond to TRBD1 or TRBD2 (6 bases each). V lost 6 bases to trimming and J lost 8 bases, with 23 bases between them. Germline assignment: CDR1 SGHAT and CDR2 FQNNGV. The CDR3 is 16 amino acids. The CDR3 reads CASRPLGRGPLDEQFF. CDR3 nucleotides: TGTGCCAGCAGGCCTCTGGGCCGGGGGCCCTTGGATGAGCAGTTCTTC.

This rearrangement joins TRBV6-6 to TRBJ1-5; weak D call: TRBD1 (5 bases). Trimming took 5 bases from V and 4 from J, leaving 6 bases between them. CDR3 length: 12 amino acids. The germline V gene encodes CDR1 MNHNY and CDR2 SVGAGI (reference sequence). CDR3 nucleotides: TGTGCCAGCAGTCAGGGAAATCAGCCCCAGCATTTT. This translates into CASSQGNQPQHF.

The chain recombines TRBV28 with TRBJ1-3; TRBD1 aligns across 7 bases. Germline V CDR1 and CDR2: MDHEN, SYDVKM. CDR3 length: 17 residues. V shed 4 bases, J shed 0 bases, and the junction held 9 bases outside the gene matches. CDR3 coding DNA: TGTGCCAGCAGTTCTCCGGGACAGTTAAGCTCTGGAAACACCATATATTTT. The encoded protein is CASSSPGQLSSGNTIYF.

J is TRBJ2-1 and V is TRBV21-1; the DNA was not used to check the table's D call, TRBD2. TRBV21-1 is reported as a pseudogene. The CDR3 consists of 17 residues. The CDR3, as DNA: TGTGCCAGCAGCAAGGCAACGGGAGGCCTCCCCGGTGATGAGCAGTTCTTC. Its protein is CASSKATGGLPGDEQFF.

V and J are TRBV18 and TRBJ2-7; D call uncertain. The CDR3 is 12 residues long. V lost 2 bases to trimming and J lost 5 bases, with 7 bases between them. CDR1 is KGHSH, CDR2 LQKENI, per germline. The DNA for the CDR3 is TGTGCCAGCTCACCAGGGTTCAACGAGCAGTACTTC. This sequence encodes CASSPGFNEQYF. The complete variable domain, with remaining parts taken from reference TRBV18 and TRBJ2-7, reads NAGVMQNPRHLVRRRGQEARLRCSPMKGHSHVYWYRQLPEEGLKFMVYLQKENIIDESGMPKERFSAEFPKEGPSILRIQQVVRGDSAAYFCASSPGFNEQYFGPGTRLTVT.

In its sample, this clone was seen a few times. J is TRBJ1-2 and V is TRBV2, with D tentatively TRBD1 (5 bases). Trimming removed 9 bases at V and 2 bases at J, with 10 bases between. CDR3 size: 12 residues. Germline assignment: CDR1 SNHLY and CDR2 FYNNEI. The CDR3 DNA is TGTGCCAGTAGACAGAGGAACTATGGCTACACCTTC. It encodes CASRQRNYGYTF.

The rearrangement links TRBV6-5 to TRBJ1-2; D is perhaps TRBD1 (5 bases). CDR1 and CDR2 from the germline V gene are MNHEY and SVGAGI. The CDR3 runs 14 residues. The ends were cut back, 4 bases at V and 8 bases at J, with 17 bases in the middle. The CDR3 sequence: CASSSSGGKLGYTF. Here the CDR3 DNA reads TGTGCCAGCAGTTCGAGTGGGGGGAAGCTCGGCTACACCTTC.

A word on this clone: This same CDR3 is encoded by further DNA sequences in the sample. The chain joins TRBV28 to TRBJ1-2; 7 bases line up with TRBD1. V lost 6 bases, J lost 2 bases, and 6 bases stayed unmatched. Germline CDR1 MDHEN, CDR2 SYDVKM. CDR3 length equals 14 residues. The CDR3 loop is CASSPGQRNYGYTF. The CDR3 nucleotides read TGTGCCAGCAGCCCGGGACAGAGGAACTATGGCTACACCTTC.

The CDR3 region has the DNA TGTGCCAGTAGAAACAGGGAGGTTGGTGAAAAACTGTTTTTT. Residues: CASRNREVGEKLFF. The rearrangement links TRBV19 to TRBJ1-4, with D tentatively TRBD1 (6 bases). In germline, CDR1 is LNHDA, CDR2 SQIVND (reference sequence). This CDR3 has 14 amino acids. The V and J ends lost 6 bases and 7 bases respectively, with 15 bases between them.